These 6 T cell receptor beta chains came from one sample sequenced in a study of graft-versus-host responses after intestinal transplantation. These receptors have no known antigen. The data were produced by immunoSEQ multiplex PCR, yet TCRdb's version contains in-frame clones alone and is incomplete. The table has roughly 110,000 clones, roughly 90% seen once. Sequences were derived from unstimulated CD4+ T cells sorted from spleen or lymph node cells, sampled before transplant. Every receptor here comes from a human donor who was the organ donor for an intestinal transplant.

As DNA, the CDR3 is TGTGCCAGCGTATTGACAGGTTTAGGCTACGAGCAGTACTTC. The encoded protein is CASVLTGLGYEQYF. This sequence joins TRBV2 and TRBJ2-7; D might be TRBD1 (6 bases). Trimming stripped 8 bases from V and 3 bases from J, with 17 bases between. The CDR3 consists of 14 residues. In germline, CDR1 is SNHLY, CDR2 FYNNEI.

The chain links TRBV28 to TRBJ2-7; D not certain. This CDR3 has 12 residues. Per germline, CDR1 MDHEN and CDR2 SYDVKM. V was shortened by 6 bases and J by 4 bases, with 10 bases between the two germline ends. The CDR3 sequence is CASSKVGYEQYF. The CDR3 DNA sequence: TGTGCCAGCAGCAAAGTAGGGTACGAGCAGTACTTC.

The chain employs TRBV25-1 and TRBJ1-2, with D unresolved. Trimming shortened V by 4 bases and J by 1 base, and 4 bases separated the two germline ends. The V gene's germline CDR1 is MGHDK and CDR2 SYGVNS. The CDR3 spans 12 residues. CDR3 sequence (DNA): TGTGCCAGCAGTGGACATAACTATGGCTACACCTTC. Protein: CASSGHNYGYTF.

The V gene is TRBV18, the J gene TRBJ1-2; weak D call: TRBD1 (5 bases). This CDR3 has 13 residues. CDR1 is KGHSH, CDR2 LQKENI, per germline. Trimming shortened V by 3 bases and J by 7 bases, and 12 bases separated the two germline ends. The CDR3 sequence: CASSPYRDPGYTF. The CDR3 coding sequence is TGTGCCAGCTCACCCTACCGGGACCCTGGCTACACCTTC.

Comments on this clone: One end of the junction fails to match germline, which may point to a read error. This chain joins TRBV6-1 and TRBJ2-4, with a tentative D call TRBD2 (6 bases). This CDR3 has 18 residues. Germline V gene data show CDR1 as MNHNS and CDR2 as SASEGT. CDR3 region: CASSEGPWGGEPKNIQYF. The DNA for the CDR3 is TGTGCCAGCAGCGAAGGTCCTTGGGGAGGTGAGCCCAAAAACATTCAGTACTTC.

This chain links TRBV10-3 with TRBJ2-1; D may be TRBD1 or TRBD2 (9 bases each). The CDR3 covers 19 residues. Trimming cost V 10 bases and J 4 bases, with 32 bases left between them. Germline lookup yields CDR1 ENHRY and CDR2 SYGVKD. The CDR3 DNA reads TGTGCCACAGAGCCGGGACAGGGAGCGGCGGGAGGGATTTACAATGAGCAGTTCTTC. It is translated as CATEPGQGAAGGIYNEQFF.